This T cell receptor beta chain is from a study of CD8 T cells in Susac syndrome. Between the trimmed V and J ends, which lost 0 bases and 10 bases, there was a span of 15 bases. The CDR3 has 15 amino acids. Germline V gives CDR1 LGHNT, CDR2 FRNRAP. While CD8+ and CD4+ T cells were isolated negatively, TEMRA cells were enriched by FACS. The RNA input was roughly 0.45 to 1 ug, and it was reverse transcribed with random hexamers. A single record per CDR3 protein comes from TCRdb applying MiXCR to the immunoSEQ multiplex PCR reads. Here the sample spans 95,000 to 150,000 distinct CDR3 sequences, 93% being singletons.

This receptor was taken from a human donor with multiple sclerosis. Sequences were obtained from CD8+ T cells from PBMCs. The chain links TRBV12-5 to TRBJ2-2; no clear D. Here the CDR3 reads CASGLVQGVTKELFF. The CDR3 nucleotides are TGTGCTAGTGGTTTGGTACAAGGCGTCACCAAGGAGCTGTTTTTT.